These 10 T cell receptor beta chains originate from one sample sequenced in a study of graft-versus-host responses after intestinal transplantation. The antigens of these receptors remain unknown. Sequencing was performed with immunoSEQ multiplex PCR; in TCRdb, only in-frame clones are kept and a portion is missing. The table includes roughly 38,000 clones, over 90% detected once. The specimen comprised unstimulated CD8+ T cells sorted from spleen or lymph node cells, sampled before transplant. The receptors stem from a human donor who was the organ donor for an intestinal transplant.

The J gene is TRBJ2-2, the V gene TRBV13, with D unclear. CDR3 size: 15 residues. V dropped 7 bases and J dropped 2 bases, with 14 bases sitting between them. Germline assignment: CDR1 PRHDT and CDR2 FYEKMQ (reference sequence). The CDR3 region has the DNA TGTGCCAGCACCCACCCAACGACCAACACCGGGGAGCTGTTTTTT. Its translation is CASTHPTTNTGELFF.

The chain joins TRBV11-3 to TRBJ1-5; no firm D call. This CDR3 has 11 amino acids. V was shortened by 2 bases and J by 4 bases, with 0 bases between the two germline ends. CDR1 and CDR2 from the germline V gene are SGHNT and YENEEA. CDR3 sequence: CASSLNQPQHF. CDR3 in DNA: TGTGCCAGCAGCTTAAATCAGCCCCAGCATTTT.

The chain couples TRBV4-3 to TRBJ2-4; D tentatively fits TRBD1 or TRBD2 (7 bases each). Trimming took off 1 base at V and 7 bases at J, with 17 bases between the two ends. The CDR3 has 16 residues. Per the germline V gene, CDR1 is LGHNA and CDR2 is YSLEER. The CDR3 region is CASSQGAGTAGNIQYF. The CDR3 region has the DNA TGCGCCAGCAGCCAAGGTGCGGGGACAGCGGGGAACATTCAGTACTTC.

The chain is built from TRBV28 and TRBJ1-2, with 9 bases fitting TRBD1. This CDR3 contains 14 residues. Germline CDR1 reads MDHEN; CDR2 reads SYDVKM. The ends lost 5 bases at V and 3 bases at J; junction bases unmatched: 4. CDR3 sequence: CASSTGGVDYGYTF. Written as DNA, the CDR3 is TGTGCCAGCAGTACAGGGGGCGTGGACTATGGCTACACCTTC.

In DNA, the CDR3 is TGCGCCAGCAGCCAGGGACAGGGATCTGGGGCCAACGTCCTGACTTTC. Translated: CASSQGQGSGANVLTF. The gene calls are TRBV4-1 and TRBJ2-6; TRBD1 agrees at 9 bases. From germline, CDR1 is MGHRA and CDR2 YSYEKL. The CDR3 totals 16 residues. V shed 3 bases, J shed 1 base, and the junction held 1 base outside the gene matches.

The CDR3: CASSLYPSSGGYEQYF. The CDR3 DNA follows: TGTGCCAGCAGTTTATACCCCTCTAGCGGGGGGTACGAGCAGTACTTC. This rearrangement joins TRBV27 to TRBJ2-7; 11 bases agree with TRBD2. V lost 1 base to trimming and J lost 4 bases; unmatched junction nucleotides: 6. This CDR3 is built from 16 residues. Looked up from germline, CDR1 is MNHEY and CDR2 is SMNVEV (reference sequence).

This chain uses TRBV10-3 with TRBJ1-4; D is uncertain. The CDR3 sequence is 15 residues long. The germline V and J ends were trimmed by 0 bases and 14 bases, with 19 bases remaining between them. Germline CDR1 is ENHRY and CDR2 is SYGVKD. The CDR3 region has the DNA TGTGCCATCAGTGAGTCGAAGGGCCTGGGTTCGGTCCTGTTTTTT. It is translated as CAISESKGLGSVLFF.

The CDR3 loop reads CASSQRRTRYPKKDYEQYF. Written as DNA, the CDR3 is TGTGCCAGCAGCCAGCGAAGGACTAGATATCCCAAAAAGGACTACGAGCAGTACTTC. The chain employs TRBV4-2 and TRBJ2-7; 7 bases map to TRBD2. This CDR3 spans 19 amino acids. Germline V gene lookup returns CDR1 LGHNA and CDR2 YNFKEQ. V trimming: 3 bases; J trimming: 3 bases; junction bases outside the gene matches: 20.

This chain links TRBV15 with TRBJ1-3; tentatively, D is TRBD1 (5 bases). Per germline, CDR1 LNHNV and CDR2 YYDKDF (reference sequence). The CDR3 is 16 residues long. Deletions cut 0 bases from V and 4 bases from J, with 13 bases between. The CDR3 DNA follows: TGTGCCACCAGCAGAGAAGAGGGACCCTGGGGAAACACCATATATTTT. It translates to CATSREEGPWGNTIYF.

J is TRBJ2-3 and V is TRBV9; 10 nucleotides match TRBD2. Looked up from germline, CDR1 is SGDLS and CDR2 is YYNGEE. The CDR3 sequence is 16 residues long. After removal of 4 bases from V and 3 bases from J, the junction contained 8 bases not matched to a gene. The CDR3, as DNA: TGTGCCAGCAGCTATCATAGCGGGAGGCGAACAGATACGCAGTATTTT. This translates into CASSYHSGRRTDTQYF.